The 27 T cell receptor beta chains in this list originate from one sample, sequenced in a study of blood T cell repertoires in COVID-19. Method: immunoSEQ multiplex PCR; TCRdb's copy keeps in-frame clones and lacks some. The sample holds about 44,000 clones; 84% are singletons and the top ten take nearly 45%. The source material was peripheral blood. The receptors were sampled from a human donor in a cohort sampled during active COVID-19.

This clone was seen only a few times. The genes are TRBV29-1 and TRBJ1-1; no firm D call. CDR3 length: 13 amino acids. Germline V gene sequence: CDR1 SQVTM, CDR2 ANQGSEA. The V gene lost 1 base and the J gene lost 2 bases, with 8 bases spanning the gap. The CDR3 region has the DNA TGCAGCGTTGAAGGCGCGGCCAACACTGAAGCTTTCTTT. It codes for CSVEGAANTEAFF.

The chain has TRBV5-1 and TRBJ2-2, with a weak D call TRBD1 (6 bases). This CDR3 is 16 amino acids long. The V end lost 1 base, the J end lost 7 bases, and 17 bases lay between the germline ends. CDR1 and CDR2 from the germline V gene are SGHRS and YFSETQ. CDR3 in DNA: TGCGCCAGCAGCTTGAATTGGGGATCGACAGGCGGGGAGCTGTTTTTT. Its protein product is CASSLNWGSTGGELFF. Full variable domain (remainder filled in from reference TRBV5-1 and TRBJ2-2): KAGVTQTPRYLIKTRGQQVTLSCSPISGHRSVSWYQQTPGQGLQFLFEYFSETQRNKGNFPGRFSGRQFSNSRSEMNVSTLELGDSALYLCASSLNWGSTGGELFFGEGSRLTVL.

This clone was recorded many times. V gene TRBV29-1 combines with J gene TRBJ2-7; TRBD2 matches at 7 bases. Germline lookup yields CDR1 SQVTM and CDR2 ANQGSEA. The CDR3 totals 12 residues. V shed 4 bases, J shed 2 bases, and the junction held 2 bases outside the gene matches. CDR3: CSVGGGAYEQYF. DNA of the CDR3: TGCAGCGTTGGTGGGGGGGCCTACGAGCAGTACTTC.

The CDR3, as DNA: TGTGCCAGCAACCCACTCGAGAAGATGACCTACAATGAGCAGTTCTTC. Amino acids: CASNPLEKMTYNEQFF. This chain links TRBV2 with TRBJ2-1, with no clear D. V gave up 7 bases and J gave up 2 bases, with 18 bases separating them. The germline gives CDR1 SNHLY, CDR2 FYNNEI. This CDR3 has 16 amino acids.

This clone came up once. This chain links TRBV27 with TRBJ1-2; D uncertain. Trimming took off 4 bases at V and 3 bases at J, with 9 bases between the two ends. The CDR3 totals 13 residues. Germline V lookup: CDR1 MNHEY, CDR2 SMNVEV (reference sequence). The CDR3 DNA sequence: TGTGCCAGCAGTTCACAAGTGGACTATGGCTACACCTTC. Translated, it gives CASSSQVDYGYTF.

This rearrangement joins TRBV5-4 to TRBJ2-5; 8 nucleotides line up with TRBD1. Trimming at V came to 3 bases and at J to 5 bases, leaving 6 bases not matched to a gene. The germline V gene encodes CDR1 SGHNT and CDR2 YYREEE (reference sequence). This CDR3 is 14 amino acids long. The chain's CDR3 is CASSSSDRAETQYF. CDR3 in DNA: TGTGCCAGCAGCTCCTCGGACAGGGCGGAGACCCAGTACTTC.

This clone was recorded only once. This sequence joins TRBV4-2 and TRBJ2-3; 15 bases align to TRBD2. The CDR3 runs 18 residues. Germline CDR1 and CDR2: LGHNA and YNFKEQ. J was trimmed by 3 bases and V by 3 bases; bases with no gene match: 7. CDR3 DNA: TGTGCCAGCAGCCAGAGAGGACTAGCGGGGGGGCCTACAGATACGCAGTATTTT. The encoded protein is CASSQRGLAGGPTDTQYF.

The chain couples TRBV19 to TRBJ2-5; perhaps TRBD2 as D (7 bases). CDR3 size: 17 residues. Germline values: CDR1 LNHDA, CDR2 SQIVND (reference sequence). The V and J ends lost 5 bases and 5 bases respectively, with 24 bases between them. This CDR3 reads CASSPTLLGGGRETQYF. DNA for the CDR3: TGTGCCAGTAGTCCCACCCTTCTGGGGGGGGGCCGGGAGACCCAGTACTTC. The full variable domain, its missing parts supplied by reference TRBV19 and TRBJ2-5, is DGGITQSPKYLFRKEGQNVTLSCEQNLNHDAMYWYRQDPGQGLRLIYYSQIVNDFQKGDIAEGYSVSREKKESFPLTVTSAQKNPTAFYLCASSPTLLGGGRETQYFGPGTRLLVL.

This sequence joins TRBV9 and TRBJ2-1; D possibly corresponds to TRBD1 (6 bases). V shed 3 bases and J shed 2 bases, with 15 bases lying between them. This CDR3 contains 16 residues. Germline V gene sequence: CDR1 SGDLS, CDR2 YYNGEE. The CDR3 here is CASSGPLGQTYNEQFF. CDR3 bases: TGTGCCAGCAGCGGACCTCTCGGACAGACCTACAATGAGCAGTTCTTC.

The rearrangement joins TRBV20-1 to TRBJ2-1; 7 nucleotides align to TRBD2. Germline CDR1 DFQATT, CDR2 SNEGSKA (reference sequence). Trimming took 6 bases from V and 9 from J; bases not matched to a gene: 5. This CDR3 has 11 residues. The CDR3 region is CSAWREGEQFF. The DNA for the CDR3 is TGCAGTGCCTGGAGGGAGGGTGAGCAGTTCTTC.

This clone came up a few times. J is TRBJ1-5 and V is TRBV2, with TRBD1 matching 8 bases. CDR1 and CDR2 from the germline V gene are SNHLY and FYNNEI. This CDR3 has 12 residues. With V trimmed by 7 bases and J by 6 bases, 2 bases remained unmatched. The CDR3, as DNA: TGTGCCAGCACCACAGGGGGTCAGCCCCAGCATTTT. Residues: CASTTGGQPQHF.

In this sample, this clone turned up many times. This chain connects TRBV18 to TRBJ2-1; tentative D call: TRBD2 (6 bases). V was cut by 1 base and J by 10 bases, with 14 bases left in between. The CDR3 loop spans 14 amino acids. From germline, CDR1 is KGHSH and CDR2 LQKENI. This chain's CDR3 is CASSPRDSLREQFF. As DNA, the CDR3 is TGTGCCAGCTCACCACGGGACTCTCTGAGGGAGCAGTTCTTC.

CDR3 coding DNA: TGTGCCAGCAGTTTAGGAGGGCGTAATGAAAAACTGTTTTTT. Its protein is CASSLGGRNEKLFF. The chain recombines TRBV28 with TRBJ1-4; D ambiguous. The germline V and J ends were trimmed by 2 bases and 4 bases, with 8 bases remaining between them. CDR1 MDHEN and CDR2 SYDVKM come from the germline V gene. The CDR3 consists of 14 residues. Full variable domain (rest looked up from reference TRBV28 and TRBJ1-4): DVKVTQSSRYLVKRTGEKVFLECVQDMDHENMFWYRQDPGLGLRLIYFSYDVKMKEKGDIPEGYSVSREKKERFSLILESASTNQTSMYLCASSLGGRNEKLFFGSGTQLSVL.

The chain links TRBV5-1 to TRBJ2-2, with TRBD2 matching 13 bases. Germline CDR1 SGHRS, CDR2 YFSETQ. The CDR3 sequence is 15 residues long. The V and J ends lost 4 bases and 6 bases, in that order; junction bases with no gene match: 3. The chain's CDR3 is CASSATSGGAGELFF. CDR3 bases: TGCGCCAGCAGCGCAACTAGCGGGGGGGCCGGGGAGCTGTTTTTT.

The rearrangement joins TRBV6-6 to TRBJ2-1; 10 bases line up with TRBD2. The CDR3 loop spans 15 amino acids. Germline CDR1 is MNHNY and CDR2 is SVGAGI (reference sequence). J gave up 5 bases and V 6 bases, and 7 bases lay outside the gene matches. The CDR3 DNA is TGTGCCAGCAGACAGAGCGGGGGGGGTCACAATGAGCAGTTCTTC. Its protein is CASRQSGGGHNEQFF.

This rearrangement joins TRBV7-6 to TRBJ1-6, with no clear D. Germline V gene data show CDR1 as SGHVS and CDR2 as FNYEAQ. The CDR3 consists of 14 residues. Trimming left V 6 bases short and J 10 bases short, with 16 bases between. This CDR3 reads CASSTNRGSSPLHF. The CDR3 DNA reads TGTGCCAGCAGTACGAACCGGGGTAGCTCACCCCTCCACTTT.

The rearrangement links TRBV5-4 to TRBJ2-5, with 8 bases matching TRBD2. Trimming cost V 3 bases and J 2 bases; bases outside gene matches: 3. This CDR3 comprises 14 residues. CDR1 and CDR2 (germline): SGHNT, YYREEE (reference sequence). In DNA, the CDR3 is TGTGCCAGCAGCTCTGGGACTAGTCAAGAGACCCAGTACTTC. Its protein product is CASSSGTSQETQYF.

The genes are TRBV4-1 and TRBJ1-1; D is perhaps TRBD1 (5 bases). V was trimmed by 2 bases and J by 3 bases, leaving 16 bases between them. This CDR3 has 16 amino acids. Germline CDR1 reads MGHRA; CDR2 reads YSYEKL. In nucleotides, the CDR3 is TGCGCCAGCAGCCAATATTCCTCCAGGGCCCACACTGAAGCTTTCTTT. Amino acid sequence: CASSQYSSRAHTEAFF.

This chain links TRBV5-4 with TRBJ1-4; 7 bases match TRBD1. The V segment lost 4 bases and the J segment 7 bases; nucleotides outside the gene matches: 7. Germline lookup yields CDR1 SGHNT and CDR2 YYREEE (reference sequence). The CDR3 length is 14 residues. The CDR3 protein is CASSAGGVGEKLFF. Here the CDR3 DNA reads TGTGCCAGCAGCGCAGGGGGTGTAGGTGAAAAACTGTTTTTT.

The chain employs TRBV19 and TRBJ2-5; a possible D gene is TRBD1 (5 bases). V gave up 2 bases and J gave up 5 bases, with 12 bases separating them. The germline CDR1 and CDR2 sequences are LNHDA and SQIVND (reference sequence). CDR3 length equals 14 residues. The chain's CDR3 is CASSISQGSETQYF. The DNA for the CDR3 is TGTGCCAGTAGTATATCGCAGGGTTCGGAGACCCAGTACTTC. The full variable domain, completed using reference TRBV19 and TRBJ2-5, is DGGITQSPKYLFRKEGQNVTLSCEQNLNHDAMYWYRQDPGQGLRLIYYSQIVNDFQKGDIAEGYSVSREKKESFPLTVTSAQKNPTAFYLCASSISQGSETQYFGPGTRLLVL.

The gene calls are TRBV7-2 and TRBJ2-5; perhaps TRBD2 as D (6 bases). The V end lost 6 bases, the J end lost 0 bases, and 14 bases lay between the germline ends. This CDR3 is built from 15 residues. Germline V gives CDR1 SGHTA, CDR2 FQGNSA. CDR3 bases: TGTGCCAGCAGTTCCACCCGGGGGTACCAAGAGACCCAGTACTTC. It is translated as CASSSTRGYQETQYF.

This chain links TRBV3-1 (or the pseudogene TRBV3-2) with TRBJ1-2, with D possibly TRBD1 on 5 matching bases. Between the trimmed V and J ends, which lost 4 bases and 4 bases, there was a span of 13 bases. CDR1 LGHDT and CDR2 YNNKEL come from the germline V gene (reference sequence). The CDR3 contains 14 residues. The CDR3 DNA sequence: TGTGCCAGCAGCCCACCCAGGGAGGGCTATGGCTACACCTTC. Amino acids: CASSPPREGYGYTF.

The rearrangement links TRBV15 to TRBJ2-5; 7 bases map to TRBD1. The CDR3 length is 13 residues. In germline, CDR1 is LNHNV, CDR2 YYDKDF (reference sequence). The V and J ends lost 6 bases and 5 bases, in that order; junction bases with no gene match: 6. CDR3 in DNA: TGTGCCACCAGTCGACAGGGCGGGGAGACCCAGTACTTC. The encoded protein is CATSRQGGETQYF.

In this sample, this clone turned up once. This sequence joins TRBV25-1 and TRBJ1-3; no firm D call. The CDR3 is 10 amino acids. Germline CDR1 is MGHDK and CDR2 is SYGVNS. V dropped 10 bases and J dropped 4 bases, with 5 bases sitting between them. CDR3 DNA sequence: TGTGCCACTGGCGGAAACACCATATATTTT. As protein: CATGGNTIYF.

The chain recombines TRBV4-3 with TRBJ1-1; no reliable D call. Germline-derived CDR1 and CDR2 are LGHNA and YSLEER. The V and J ends lost 4 bases and 0 bases respectively, with 6 bases between them. The CDR3 sequence is 13 residues long. The CDR3 here is CASSLQVNTEAFF. Written as DNA, the CDR3 is TGCGCCAGCAGCCTTCAGGTGAACACTGAAGCTTTCTTT.

The chain carries TRBV11-2 and TRBJ2-5; 8 positions match TRBD2. V gave up 5 bases and J gave up 5 bases; unmatched junction bases: 16. CDR3 length equals 17 residues. CDR1 and CDR2 (germline): SGHAT, FQNNGV. CDR3 residues: CASSQSFATSGGETQYF. CDR3 sequence (DNA): TGTGCCAGCAGCCAATCTTTCGCTACTAGCGGAGGGGAGACCCAGTACTTC.

This clone appeared once. The genes are TRBV6-1 and TRBJ1-3, with 8 bases matching TRBD1. CDR1 and CDR2 from the germline V gene are MNHNS and SASEGT. V gave up 4 bases and J gave up 0 bases; unmatched junction bases: 11. The CDR3 runs 18 residues. This chain's CDR3 is CASSVRQPDRVSGNTIYF. For the CDR3, the DNA is TGTGCCAGCAGTGTTCGCCAACCGGACAGGGTCTCTGGAAACACCATATATTTT.